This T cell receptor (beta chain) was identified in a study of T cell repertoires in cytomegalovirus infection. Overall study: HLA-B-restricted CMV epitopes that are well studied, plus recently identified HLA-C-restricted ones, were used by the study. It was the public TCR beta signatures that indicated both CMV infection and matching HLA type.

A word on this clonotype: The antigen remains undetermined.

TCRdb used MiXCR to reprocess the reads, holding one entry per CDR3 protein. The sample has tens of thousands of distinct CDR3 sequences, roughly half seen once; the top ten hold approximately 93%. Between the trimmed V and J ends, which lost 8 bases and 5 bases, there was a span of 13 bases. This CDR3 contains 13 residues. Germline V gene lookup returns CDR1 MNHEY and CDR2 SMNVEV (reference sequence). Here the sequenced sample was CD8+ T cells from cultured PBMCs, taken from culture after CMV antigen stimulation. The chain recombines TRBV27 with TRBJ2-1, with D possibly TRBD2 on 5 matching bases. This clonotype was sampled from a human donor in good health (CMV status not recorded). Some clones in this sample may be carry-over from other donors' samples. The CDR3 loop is CASGGGFHNEQFF. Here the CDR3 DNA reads TGTGCCAGCGGCGGAGGATTCCACAATGAGCAGTTCTTC.